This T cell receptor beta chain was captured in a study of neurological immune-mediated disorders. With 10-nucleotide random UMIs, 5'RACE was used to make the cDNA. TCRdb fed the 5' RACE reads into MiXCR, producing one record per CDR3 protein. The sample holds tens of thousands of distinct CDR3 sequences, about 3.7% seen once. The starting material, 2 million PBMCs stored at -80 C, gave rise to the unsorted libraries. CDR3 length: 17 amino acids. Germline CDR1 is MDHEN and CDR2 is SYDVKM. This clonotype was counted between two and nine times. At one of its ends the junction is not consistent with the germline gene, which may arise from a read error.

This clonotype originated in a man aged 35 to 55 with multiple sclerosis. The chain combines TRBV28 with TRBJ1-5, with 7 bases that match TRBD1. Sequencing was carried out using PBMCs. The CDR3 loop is CASSPAKQGYSNQPQNF. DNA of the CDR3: TGTGCCAGCAGCCCAGCTAAACAGGGGTATAGCAATCAGCCCCAGAATTTT.